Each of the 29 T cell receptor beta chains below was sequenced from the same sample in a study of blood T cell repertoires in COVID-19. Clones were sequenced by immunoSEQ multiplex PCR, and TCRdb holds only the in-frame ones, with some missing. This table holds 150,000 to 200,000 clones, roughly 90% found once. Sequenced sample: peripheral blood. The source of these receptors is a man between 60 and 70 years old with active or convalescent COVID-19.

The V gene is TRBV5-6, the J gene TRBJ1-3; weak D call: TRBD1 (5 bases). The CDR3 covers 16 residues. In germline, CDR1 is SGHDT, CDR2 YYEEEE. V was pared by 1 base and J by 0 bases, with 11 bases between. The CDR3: CASSLSGTISGNTIYF. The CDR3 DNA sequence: TGTGCCAGCAGCTTGTCGGGGACTATCTCTGGAAACACCATATATTTT. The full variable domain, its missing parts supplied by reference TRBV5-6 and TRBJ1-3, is DAGVTQSPTHLIKTRGQQVTLRCSPKSGHDTVSWYQQALGQGPQFIFQYYEEEERQRGNFPDRFSGHQFPNYSSELNVNALLLGDSALYLCASSLSGTISGNTIYFGEGSWLTVV.

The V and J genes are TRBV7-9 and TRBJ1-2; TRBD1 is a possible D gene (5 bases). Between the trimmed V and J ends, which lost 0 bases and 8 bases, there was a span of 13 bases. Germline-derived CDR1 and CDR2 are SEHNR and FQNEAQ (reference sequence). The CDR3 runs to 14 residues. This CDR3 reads CASSLAIQGKGYTF. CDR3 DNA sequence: TGTGCCAGCAGCTTAGCTATTCAGGGAAAAGGCTACACCTTC.

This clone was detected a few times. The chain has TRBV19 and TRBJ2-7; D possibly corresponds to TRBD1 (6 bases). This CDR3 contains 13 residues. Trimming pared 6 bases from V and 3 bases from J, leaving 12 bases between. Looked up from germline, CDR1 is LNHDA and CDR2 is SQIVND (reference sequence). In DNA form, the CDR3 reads TGTGCCAGTAGCAGGGGTGAAGACTACGAGCAGTACTTC. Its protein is CASSRGEDYEQYF.

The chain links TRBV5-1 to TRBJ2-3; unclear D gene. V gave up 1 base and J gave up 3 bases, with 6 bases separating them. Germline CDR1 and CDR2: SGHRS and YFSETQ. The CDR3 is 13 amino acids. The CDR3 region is CASSLILTDTQYF. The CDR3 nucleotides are TGCGCCAGCAGCTTGATCCTAACAGATACGCAGTATTTT.

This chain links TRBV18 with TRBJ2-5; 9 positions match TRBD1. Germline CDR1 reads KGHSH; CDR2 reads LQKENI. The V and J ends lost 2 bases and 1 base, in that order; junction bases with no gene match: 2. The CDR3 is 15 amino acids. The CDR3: CASSPGTGFQETQYF. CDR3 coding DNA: TGTGCCAGCTCACCAGGGACAGGGTTCCAAGAGACCCAGTACTTC.

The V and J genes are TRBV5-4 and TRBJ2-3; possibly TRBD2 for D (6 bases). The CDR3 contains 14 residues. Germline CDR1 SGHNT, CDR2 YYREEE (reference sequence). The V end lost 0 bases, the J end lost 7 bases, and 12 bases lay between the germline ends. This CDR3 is CASSLGLVGNTQYF. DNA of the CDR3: TGTGCCAGCAGCTTGGGACTAGTAGGGAATACGCAGTATTTT.

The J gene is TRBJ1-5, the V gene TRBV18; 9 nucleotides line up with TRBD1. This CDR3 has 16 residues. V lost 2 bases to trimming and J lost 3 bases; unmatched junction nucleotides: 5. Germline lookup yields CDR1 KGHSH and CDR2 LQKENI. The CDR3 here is CASSPNGQGNNQPQHF. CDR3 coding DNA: TGTGCCAGCTCACCAAATGGACAGGGGAACAATCAGCCCCAGCATTTT.

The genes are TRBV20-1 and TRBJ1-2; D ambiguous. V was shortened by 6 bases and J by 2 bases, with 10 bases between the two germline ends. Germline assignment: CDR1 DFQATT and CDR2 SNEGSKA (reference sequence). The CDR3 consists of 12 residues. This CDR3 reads CSASRGNYGYTF. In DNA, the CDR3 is TGCAGTGCAAGTCGAGGCAACTATGGCTACACCTTC.

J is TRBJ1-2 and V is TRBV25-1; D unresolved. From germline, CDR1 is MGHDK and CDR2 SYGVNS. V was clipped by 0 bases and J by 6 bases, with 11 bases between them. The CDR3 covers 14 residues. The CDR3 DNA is TGTGCCAGCAGTGAATATTCCGGGGTACATGGCTACACCTTC. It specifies CASSEYSGVHGYTF.

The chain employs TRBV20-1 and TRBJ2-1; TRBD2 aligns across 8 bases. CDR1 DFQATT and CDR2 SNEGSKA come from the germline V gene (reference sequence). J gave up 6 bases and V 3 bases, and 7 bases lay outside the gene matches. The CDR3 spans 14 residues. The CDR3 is CSASWLAGSNEQFF. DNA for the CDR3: TGCAGTGCTAGTTGGTTAGCGGGATCCAATGAGCAGTTCTTC.

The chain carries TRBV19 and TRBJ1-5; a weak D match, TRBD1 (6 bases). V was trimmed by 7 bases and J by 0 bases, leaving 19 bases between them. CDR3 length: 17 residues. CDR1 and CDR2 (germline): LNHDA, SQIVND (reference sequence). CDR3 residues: CASIDPGTRYSNQPQHF. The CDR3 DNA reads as TGTGCCAGTATCGACCCCGGGACACGATATAGCAATCAGCCCCAGCATTTT.

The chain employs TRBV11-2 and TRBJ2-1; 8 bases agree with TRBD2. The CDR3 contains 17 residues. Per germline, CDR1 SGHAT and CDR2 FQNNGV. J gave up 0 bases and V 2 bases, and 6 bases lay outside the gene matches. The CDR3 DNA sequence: TGTGCCAGCAGCTTATTAGCGGGACTGAACTCCTACAATGAGCAGTTCTTC. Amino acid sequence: CASSLLAGLNSYNEQFF.

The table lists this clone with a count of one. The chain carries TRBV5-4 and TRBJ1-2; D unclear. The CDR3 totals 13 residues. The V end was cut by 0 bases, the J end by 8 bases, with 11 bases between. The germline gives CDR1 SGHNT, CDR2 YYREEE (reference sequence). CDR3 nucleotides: TGTGCCAGCAGCTTGGTCATCGGGGAGGGCTACACCTTC. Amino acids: CASSLVIGEGYTF.

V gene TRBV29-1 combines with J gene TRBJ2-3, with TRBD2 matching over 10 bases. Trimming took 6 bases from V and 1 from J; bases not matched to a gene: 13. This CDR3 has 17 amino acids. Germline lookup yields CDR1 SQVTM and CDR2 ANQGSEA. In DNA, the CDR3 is TGCAGCGTCCCAGGAAGCGGGGGGGCCAGAGGCACAGATACGCAGTATTTT. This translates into CSVPGSGGARGTDTQYF.

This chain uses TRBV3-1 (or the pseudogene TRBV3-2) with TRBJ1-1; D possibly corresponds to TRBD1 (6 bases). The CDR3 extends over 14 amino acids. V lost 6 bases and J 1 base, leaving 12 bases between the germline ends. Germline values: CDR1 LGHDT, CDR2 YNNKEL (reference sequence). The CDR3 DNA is TGTGCCAGCAGTTTTGCACAGGGGAACACTGAAGCTTTCTTT. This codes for CASSFAQGNTEAFF.

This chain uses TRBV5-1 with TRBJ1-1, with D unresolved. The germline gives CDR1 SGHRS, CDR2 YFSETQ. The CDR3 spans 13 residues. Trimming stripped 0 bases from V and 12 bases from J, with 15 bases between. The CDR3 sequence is CASSLDQAGRTFF. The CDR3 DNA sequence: TGCGCCAGCAGCTTGGATCAGGCGGGGAGGACTTTCTTT. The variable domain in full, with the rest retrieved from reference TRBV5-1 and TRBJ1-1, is KAGVTQTPRYLIKTRGQQVTLSCSPISGHRSVSWYQQTPGQGLQFLFEYFSETQRNKGNFPGRFSGRQFSNSRSEMNVSTLELGDSALYLCASSLDQAGRTFFGQGTRLTVV.

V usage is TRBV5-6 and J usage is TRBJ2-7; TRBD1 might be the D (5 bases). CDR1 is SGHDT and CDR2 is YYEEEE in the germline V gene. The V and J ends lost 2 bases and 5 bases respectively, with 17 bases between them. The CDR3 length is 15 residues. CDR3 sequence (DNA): TGTGCCAGCAGCTTTGGATTAAAGAGCAGGGACGAGCAGTACTTC. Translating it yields CASSFGLKSRDEQYF.

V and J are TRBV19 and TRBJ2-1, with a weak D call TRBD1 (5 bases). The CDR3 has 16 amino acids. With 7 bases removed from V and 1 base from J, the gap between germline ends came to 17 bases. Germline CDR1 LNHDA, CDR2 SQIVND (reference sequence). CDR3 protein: CASTANPTESYNEQFF. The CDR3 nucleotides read TGTGCCAGTACAGCCAACCCGACAGAATCCTACAATGAGCAGTTCTTC.

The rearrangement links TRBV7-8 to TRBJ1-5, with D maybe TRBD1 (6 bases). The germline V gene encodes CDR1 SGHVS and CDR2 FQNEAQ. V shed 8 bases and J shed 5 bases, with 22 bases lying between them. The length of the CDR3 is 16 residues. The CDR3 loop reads CASLETGTTQYQPQHF. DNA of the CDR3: TGTGCCAGCCTAGAAACCGGGACAACACAATATCAGCCCCAGCATTTT.

CDR3 protein: CASTLLQSGEQYF. As DNA, the CDR3 is TGTGCCAGCACCCTTCTACAGTCGGGAGAGCAGTACTTC. The rearrangement uses TRBV6-6 and TRBJ2-7; tentative D call: TRBD2 (5 bases). The CDR3 loop spans 13 amino acids. CDR1 and CDR2 from the germline V gene are MNHNY and SVGAGI (reference sequence). Trimming cost V 7 bases and J 7 bases, with 17 bases left between them.

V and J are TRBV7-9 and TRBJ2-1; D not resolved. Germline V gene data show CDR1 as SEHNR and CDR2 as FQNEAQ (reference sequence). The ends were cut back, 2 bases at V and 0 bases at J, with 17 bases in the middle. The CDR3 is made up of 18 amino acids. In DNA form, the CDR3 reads TGTGCCAGCAGCTTACATCAAAAGACTCTTAGCTCCTACAATGAGCAGTTCTTC. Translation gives CASSLHQKTLSSYNEQFF.

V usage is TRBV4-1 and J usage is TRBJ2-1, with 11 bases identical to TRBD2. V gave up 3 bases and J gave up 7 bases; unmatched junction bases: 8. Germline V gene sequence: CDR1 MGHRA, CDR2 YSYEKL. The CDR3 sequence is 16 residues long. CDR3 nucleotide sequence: TGCGCCAGCAGCCAGCTTAGCGGGGGGGCCGGTAATGAGCAGTTCTTC. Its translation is CASSQLSGGAGNEQFF.

The CDR3: CASSKSGETSLRGPQHF. CDR3 nucleotides: TGTGCCAGCAGCAAATCTGGCGAGACAAGCCTCCGGGGGCCCCAGCATTTT. The V gene is TRBV21-1, the J gene TRBJ1-5. TRBV21-1 is flagged as a pseudogene. The CDR3 covers 17 residues.

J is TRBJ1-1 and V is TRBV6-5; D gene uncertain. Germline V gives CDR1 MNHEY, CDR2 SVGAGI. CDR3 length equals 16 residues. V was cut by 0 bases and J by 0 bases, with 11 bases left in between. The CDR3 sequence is CASSYSLPGLNTEAFF. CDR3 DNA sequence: TGTGCCAGCAGTTACTCGCTTCCGGGTTTGAACACTGAAGCTTTCTTT.

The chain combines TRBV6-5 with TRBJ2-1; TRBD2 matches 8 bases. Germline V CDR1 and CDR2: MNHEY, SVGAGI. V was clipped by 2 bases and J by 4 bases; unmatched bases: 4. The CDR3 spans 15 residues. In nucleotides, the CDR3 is TGTGCCAGCAGTTACGTGGGCGGGGGGTACAATGAGCAGTTCTTC. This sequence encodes CASSYVGGGYNEQFF.

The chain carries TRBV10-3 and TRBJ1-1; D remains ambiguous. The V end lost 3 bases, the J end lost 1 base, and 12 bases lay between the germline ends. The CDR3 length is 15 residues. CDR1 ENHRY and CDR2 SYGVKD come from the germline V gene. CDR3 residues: CAISDAQSPNTEAFF. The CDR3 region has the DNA TGTGCCATCAGTGACGCACAGAGTCCGAACACTGAAGCTTTCTTT.

CDR3 in amino acids: CASSYTGTVDSPQHF. Written as DNA, the CDR3 is TGTGCCAGCAGTTACACCGGGACAGTAGATTCCCCCCAGCATTTT. The chain recombines TRBV6-5 with TRBJ1-5, with TRBD1 matching 7 bases. From germline, CDR1 is MNHEY and CDR2 SVGAGI. V shed 2 bases and J 10 bases; nucleotides not matched to a gene: 11. The CDR3 consists of 15 residues.

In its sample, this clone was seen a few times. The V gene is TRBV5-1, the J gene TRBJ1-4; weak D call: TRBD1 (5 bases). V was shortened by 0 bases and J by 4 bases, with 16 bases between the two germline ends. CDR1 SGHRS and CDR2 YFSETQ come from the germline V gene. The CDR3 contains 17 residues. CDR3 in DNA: TGCGCCAGCAGCTTGGCCTCGGGGGGAGTTAATAATGAAAAACTGTTTTTT. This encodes CASSLASGGVNNEKLFF. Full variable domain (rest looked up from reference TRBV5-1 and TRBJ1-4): KAGVTQTPRYLIKTRGQQVTLSCSPISGHRSVSWYQQTPGQGLQFLFEYFSETQRNKGNFPGRFSGRQFSNSRSEMNVSTLELGDSALYLCASSLASGGVNNEKLFFGSGTQLSVL.

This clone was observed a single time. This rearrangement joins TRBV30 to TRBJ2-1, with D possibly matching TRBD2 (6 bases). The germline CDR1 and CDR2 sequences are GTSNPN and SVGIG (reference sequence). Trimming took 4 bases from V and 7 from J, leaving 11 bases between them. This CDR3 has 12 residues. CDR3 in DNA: TGTGCCTGGACCCGTGGGGGGAATGAGCAGTTCTTC. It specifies CAWTRGGNEQFF.